Listed below are T cell receptor beta chains from one sample, sequenced in a study of T cell responses to AZD1222 COVID-19 vaccine. The protocol was immunoSEQ multiplex PCR, while the TCRdb copy is restricted to in-frame clones and leaves out a portion. The sample includes approximately 170,000 clones, roughly 89% of them seen just once. The material was peripheral blood, obtained on day 0 of AZD1222 vaccination. All receptors derive from an adult in good health. Both conserved end residues are trimmed from each CDR3. Clone sizes are given selectively: once, few, many, or a class where the clone is expanded.

size: few
V: TRBV9
CDR3: ASSPLGHLNTEAF

size: .
V: TRBV6-2/TRBV6-3
CDR3: ASSSGQPQH

size: .
V: TRBV29-1
CDR3: SVEEPRGYTEAF

size: .
V: TRBV4-3
CDR3: ASSREGRDTEAF

size: once
V: TRBV4-2
CDR3: ASSPAQAATNEKLF

size: .
V: TRBV19
CDR3: ASSIGGAPGGYT

size: .
V: TRBV6-1
CDR3: ASSEWGRDQPQH

size: .
V: TRBV6-5
CDR3: ASRRTPNTDTQY

size: .
V: TRBV18
CDR3: ASSTGTGVNEQF

size: .
V: TRBV4-2
CDR3: ASSQDIRLAGDSYEQY

size: .
V: TRBV5-1
CDR3: ASRNDSGGYT

size: .
V: TRBV9
CDR3: ASSSDRGNTIY

size: .
V: TRBV27
CDR3: ASSLGSFYEQY

size: .
V: TRBV9
CDR3: ASSARTGHTEAF

size: once
V: TRBV3-1/TRBV3-2
CDR3: ASSQDPRGLAGSYNEQF

size: .
V: TRBV7-2
CDR3: ASSLAISGEKLF

size: .
V: TRBV28
CDR3: ASSLDPRGLETQY

size: .
V: TRBV29-1
CDR3: SVIRSSYEQY

size: .
V: TRBV30
CDR3: AFGQMNTEAF

size: .
V: TRBV5-1
CDR3: ASSPRWTNAYEQY

size: .
V: TRBV30
CDR3: ACHRGLANTGELF

size: .
V: TRBV6-5
CDR3: ASRGDTPLYEQY

size: .
V: TRBV9
CDR3: ASSGGQGASEQF

size: .
V: TRBV4-3
CDR3: ASSQDPASGGFSTDTQY

size: .
V: TRBV14
CDR3: ASSTSYRERDGYT

size: .
V: TRBV24-1
CDR3: ATSDFRGDHNEQF

size: .
V: TRBV7-2
CDR3: ASSSNLRTNEKLF

size: .
V: TRBV30
CDR3: AWSARGQGLETQY

size: .
V: TRBV6-5
CDR3: ASSRDRALEQY

size: .
V: TRBV7-2
CDR3: ASSPGARELNEQY

size: .
V: TRBV7-8
CDR3: ASSLARLGTPSAEAF

size: once
V: TRBV2
CDR3: ASSENLASSYNSPLH

size: .
V: TRBV6-5
CDR3: ASTLGPGNTIY

size: .
V: TRBV19
CDR3: ASTLSGRTANNEQF

size: .
V: TRBV12-5
CDR3: AKRDSQNTEAF

size: .
V: TRBV14
CDR3: ASSQGASRDTQY

size: .
V: TRBV19
CDR3: ASSTRPLDINEQY

size: once
V: TRBV19
CDR3: ASKRLGHNEQF

size: .
V: TRBV6-5
CDR3: ASSQDRVAKNIQY

size: .
V: TRBV9
CDR3: ASSVTPRGEQY